The entry below describes one TCR beta chain. The sample comes from a study of blood T cell repertoires in COVID-19. In the study overall: Spain, Italy and the United States supplied samples that represented acute and convalescent COVID-19.

Original processing notes: The assay estimated nucleated cells by amplifying reference gene primers. Assay used: immunoSEQ multiplex PCR; TCRdb lists only in-frame clones, some missing. V and J calls and clone size are those listed in that table; D and trimming were worked out from the DNA. The repertoire holds about 320,000 clones, with roughly 88% as singletons. After removal of 2 bases from V and 7 bases from J, the junction contained 4 bases not matched to a gene. CDR1 is LGHNA, CDR2 YNFKEQ, per germline. CDR3 length: 15 residues. V usage is TRBV4-2 and J usage is TRBJ2-3; 12 positions match TRBD2. The clonotype originates from a woman aged 25-40 years with COVID-19, enrolled during active disease. Sequenced sample: peripheral blood. Written as DNA, the CDR3 is TGTGCCAGCAGCCAAAGCACTAGCGGGGGGAATACGCAGTATTTT. Its protein product is CASSQSTSGGNTQYF.